This T cell receptor (beta chain) was sequenced in a study of blood T cell repertoires in COVID-19. Study in general: Whether acute or convalescent, the COVID-19 samples came from the United States, Italy and Spain.

CDR1 MNHEY and CDR2 SVGAGI come from the germline V gene. Trimming pared 0 bases from V and 5 bases from J, leaving 11 bases between. The CDR3 is made up of 16 amino acids. Produced via immunoSEQ multiplex PCR; TCRdb's table is partial and in-frame only. The sample shows under 150,000 clones, roughly four fifths of them seen only once. Sample: peripheral blood. The TCR sequence derives from a woman of 80 years or more with active or convalescent COVID-19. The V call is TRBV6-5, the J call TRBJ1-6, with D maybe TRBD1 (5 bases). CDR3 residues: CASSYSNRFDNSPLHF. The DNA for the CDR3 is TGTGCCAGCAGTTACTCGAACAGGTTTGATAATTCACCCCTCCACTTT.